The 30 T cell receptor beta chains in this list originate from one sample, sequenced in a study of CD8+CD57+ T cells in acquired aplastic anemia. Genomic DNA was employed as the template in profiling TCR beta VDJ and CDR3. Each CDR3 protein is one row after TCRdb ran MiXCR on the reads. The sample yields 60,000 to 75,000 distinct CDR3 sequences, around 50% seen once. The sample consisted of sorted CD4+, CD8+, or CD8+CD57+ T cells (not recorded which) from PBMCs. The receptors were gathered from a human donor in good health, serving as a control.

The rearrangement links TRBV19 to TRBJ2-1, with TRBD2 as a possible D gene (6 bases). The CDR3 spans 11 residues. CDR1 is LNHDA and CDR2 is SQIVND in the germline V gene (reference sequence). Trimming stripped 7 bases from V and 13 bases from J, with 14 bases between. CDR3 DNA sequence: TGTGCCAGTAAAGCGGGCGGTGGTCAGTTCTTC. It translates to CASKAGGGQFF.

To note about this clonotype: This CDR3 fails to terminate in the conserved phenylalanine or tryptophan, so it likely reflects a read error. CDR3 region: CASSELSTDYNSPLHL. The CDR3 DNA reads as TGCGCCAGCAGTGAGCTTTCGACAGACTATAATTCACCCCTCCACCTT. This sequence joins TRBV10-1 and TRBJ1-6, with D perhaps TRBD1 (5 bases). The CDR3 extends over 16 amino acids. Germline CDR1 WNHNN, CDR2 SYGVQD (reference sequence). V was trimmed by 2 bases and J by 3 bases, leaving 11 bases between them.

The sample holds many counts of this clonotype. The chain couples TRBV19 to TRBJ2-3; a weak D match, TRBD1 (6 bases). This CDR3 spans 18 amino acids. Germline V gene sequence: CDR1 LNHDA, CDR2 SQIVND (reference sequence). V was shortened by 6 bases and J by 6 bases, with 28 bases between the two germline ends. CDR3 region: CASSPTPSGQRPEDTQYF. The DNA of the CDR3 is TGTGCCAGTAGCCCCACCCCAAGCGGACAGCGCCCGGAGGATACGCAGTATTTT.

This chain uses TRBV7-2 with TRBJ1-1; weak D call: TRBD1 (6 bases). In germline, CDR1 is SGHTA, CDR2 FQGNSA. The CDR3 spans 15 residues. Trimming cost V 2 bases and J 3 bases, with 13 bases left between them. DNA for the CDR3: TGTGCCAGCAGCTTATTGTCCCCAGGGGACACTGAAGCTTTCTTT. Translation gives CASSLLSPGDTEAFF.

This clonotype was picked up many times. The chain uses TRBV20-1 and TRBJ1-2; 7 positions agree with TRBD1. The length of the CDR3 is 13 residues. The germline CDR1 and CDR2 sequences are DFQATT and SNEGSKA (reference sequence). V was pared by 3 bases and J by 8 bases, with 9 bases of the junction left unmatched. CDR3 DNA sequence: TGCAGTGCTAGGCTGACAGGGACGCAAGGCTACACCTTC. This sequence encodes CSARLTGTQGYTF.

The chain carries TRBV19 and TRBJ2-3; no clear D. This CDR3 spans 14 amino acids. Trimming left V 1 base short and J 2 bases short, with 7 bases between. The germline gives CDR1 LNHDA, CDR2 SQIVND (reference sequence). This chain's CDR3 is CASSIGPNTDTQYF. The CDR3 DNA reads as TGTGCCAGTAGTATAGGACCGAACACAGATACGCAGTATTTT. Using reference TRBV19 and TRBJ2-3 for the parts outside the CDR3, the full variable domain is DGGITQSPKYLFRKEGQNVTLSCEQNLNHDAMYWYRQDPGQGLRLIYYSQIVNDFQKGDIAEGYSVSREKKESFPLTVTSAQKNPTAFYLCASSIGPNTDTQYFGPGTRLTVL.

There are many counts of this clonotype. The chain uses TRBV9 and TRBJ2-5; D gene ambiguous. V lost 2 bases and J 5 bases, leaving 16 bases between the germline ends. Germline values: CDR1 SGDLS, CDR2 YYNGEE. This CDR3 has 15 residues. The CDR3 nucleotides are TGTGCCAGCAGCGTCGCGGAGTTCGGGCGTGAGACCCAGTACTTC. This gives the protein CASSVAEFGRETQYF.

V and J are TRBV15 and TRBJ1-2, with 7 nucleotides matching TRBD1. Germline CDR1 and CDR2: LNHNV and YYDKDF (reference sequence). CDR3 length: 15 amino acids. V was pared by 1 base and J by 2 bases, with 4 bases of the junction left unmatched. CDR3 sequence (DNA): TGTGCCACCAGCAGAGGACAGGGCGTAAACTATGGCTACACCTTC. Translating it yields CATSRGQGVNYGYTF.

This clonotype appeared many times. A much larger clone is a single base away; this may be a read error. This chain joins TRBV10-3 and TRBJ1-2, with D perhaps matching TRBD1 (5 bases). Germline loops: CDR1 ENHRY, CDR2 SYGVKD. The CDR3 contains 14 residues. V was cut by 10 bases and J by 4 bases, with 19 bases left in between. CDR3 amino acids: CATEGGSGLYGYTF. The CDR3 bases are TGTGCCACCGAGGGCGGTTCGGGGCTCTATGGCTACACCTTC.

V and J are TRBV2 and TRBJ2-7, with D tentatively TRBD1 (6 bases). CDR3 length: 13 residues. V shed 8 bases and J shed 6 bases, with 17 bases lying between them. Germline V lookup: CDR1 SNHLY, CDR2 FYNNEI. The CDR3 bases are TGTGCCAGCGGAGTGGGGCCAGGGGCCGAGCAGTACTTC. Translated, it gives CASGVGPGAEQYF.

This clonotype was counted many times. The chain couples TRBV7-2 to TRBJ1-1; D call uncertain. The CDR3 loop spans 15 amino acids. The germline V and J ends were trimmed by 5 bases and 5 bases, with 18 bases remaining between them. CDR1 is SGHTA and CDR2 is FQGNSA in the germline V gene. CDR3 nucleotide sequence: TGTGCCAGCAGCCCTTCAGGAGGCGGATGGACTGAAGCTTTCTTT. It specifies CASSPSGGGWTEAFF. Together with reference TRBV7-2 and TRBJ1-1, the CDR3 gives the full variable domain: GAGVSQSPSNKVTEKGKDVELRCDPISGHTALYWYRQSLGQGLEFLIYFQGNSAPDKSGLPSDRFSAERTGGSVSTLTIQRTQQEDSAVYLCASSPSGGGWTEAFFGQGTRLTVV.

This clonotype was observed at least ten times. The V gene is TRBV11-2, the J gene TRBJ2-2, with TRBD1 as a possible D gene (5 bases). Looked up from germline, CDR1 is SGHAT and CDR2 is FQNNGV. V lost 2 bases, J lost 4 bases, and 17 bases lay in between. This CDR3 is 17 amino acids long. CDR3 DNA: TGTGCCAGCAGCTTATATAGGGGTGGCAGGTTCACCGGGGAGCTGTTTTTT. Its translation is CASSLYRGGRFTGELFF. Based on the CDR3 plus reference TRBV11-2 and TRBJ2-2, the full variable domain is EAGVAQSPRYKIIEKRQSVAFWCNPISGHATLYWYQQILGQGPKLLIQFQNNGVVDDSQLPKDRFSAERLKGVDSTLKIQPAKLEDSAVYLCASSLYRGGRFTGELFFGEGSRLTVL.

The rearrangement joins TRBV10-2 to TRBJ2-2; 10 bases line up with TRBD1. Germline V lookup: CDR1 WSHSY, CDR2 SAAADI. CDR3 length equals 14 residues. The J segment lost 6 bases and the V segment lost 10 bases, leaving 8 bases of the junction unmatched. CDR3 DNA sequence: TGCGCCACCCACAGGACAGGGGGGGCCGGGGAGCTGTTTTTT. Translation: CATHRTGGAGELFF.

This clonotype was picked up many times. For the CDR3, the DNA is TGTGCCAGCAGCTTGGGCAGCTGGTACCAAGAGACCCAGTACTTC. Translating it yields CASSLGSWYQETQYF. The rearrangement links TRBV5-4 to TRBJ2-5, with D unresolved. Germline V gene lookup returns CDR1 SGHNT and CDR2 YYREEE (reference sequence). Trimming took 0 bases from V and 0 from J, leaving 9 bases between them. The CDR3 extends over 15 amino acids.

This clonotype ranks as medium-sized (0.01 to 0.1%). The chain joins TRBV29-1 to TRBJ2-1; 7 bases fit TRBD2. The germline V gene encodes CDR1 SQVTM and CDR2 ANQGSEA. V dropped 6 bases and J dropped 10; count of bases not matched to a gene: 18. The CDR3 is 15 amino acids. CDR3 loop: CSVTPGGNIVAEQFF. CDR3 DNA sequence: TGCAGCGTCACCCCCGGGGGGAATATAGTCGCGGAGCAGTTCTTC.

V and J are TRBV7-6 and TRBJ1-5; weak D call: TRBD1 (5 bases). The CDR3 covers 14 residues. Germline CDR1 is SGHVS and CDR2 is FNYEAQ. Trimming took 5 bases from V and 3 from J, leaving 11 bases between them. The CDR3 spells CASSPGANNQPQHF. The CDR3 coding sequence is TGTGCCAGCAGCCCTGGGGCCAACAATCAGCCCCAGCATTTT.

This clonotype was picked up a small number of times. The chain uses TRBV6-1 and TRBJ1-5; 7 bases align to TRBD1. The CDR3 runs 14 residues. J gave up 4 bases and V 7 bases, and 7 bases lay outside the gene matches. Germline V lookup: CDR1 MNHNS, CDR2 SASEGT. Here the CDR3 DNA reads TGTGCCAGCAAACTCAGACAGGGAAATCAGCCCCAGCATTTT. As protein: CASKLRQGNQPQHF.

This clonotype was counted many times. The chain couples TRBV7-9 to TRBJ2-5, with TRBD2 as a possible D gene (6 bases). Germline lookup yields CDR1 SEHNR and CDR2 FQNEAQ (reference sequence). V was pared by 1 base and J by 5 bases, with 11 bases between. CDR3 length: 14 residues. The CDR3 bases are TGTGCCAGCAGCTTAGGGGTAGGAGGGGAGACCCAGTACTTC. Residues: CASSLGVGGETQYF.

The V and J genes are TRBV19 and TRBJ1-5; D gene unclear. Germline CDR1 is LNHDA and CDR2 is SQIVND (reference sequence). The CDR3 has 15 amino acids. Trimming removed 6 bases at V and 1 base at J, with 13 bases between. DNA for the CDR3: TGTGCCAGTAGGGTATCTCCCCGGAGCAATCAGCCCCAGCATTTT. This encodes CASRVSPRSNQPQHF. Full variable domain (outside the CDR3, taken from reference TRBV19 and TRBJ1-5): DGGITQSPKYLFRKEGQNVTLSCEQNLNHDAMYWYRQDPGQGLRLIYYSQIVNDFQKGDIAEGYSVSREKKESFPLTVTSAQKNPTAFYLCASRVSPRSNQPQHFGDGTRLSIL.

V usage is TRBV29-1 and J usage is TRBJ2-3; 12 bases fit TRBD2. The germline V gene encodes CDR1 SQVTM and CDR2 ANQGSEA. The V segment lost 7 bases and the J segment 3 bases; nucleotides outside the gene matches: 8. This CDR3 comprises 15 residues. Here the CDR3 reads CSATPTSGRTDTQYF. The CDR3 region has the DNA TGCAGCGCAACCCCAACTAGCGGGAGGACAGATACGCAGTATTTT.

This clonotype was found a few times. CDR3 sequence reads: CASQGAEAFF. The DNA for the CDR3 is TGTGCCAGCCAAGGGGCTGAAGCTTTCTTT. The chain carries TRBV2 and TRBJ1-1; D perhaps matches TRBD1 (5 bases). V lost 8 bases and J lost 6, with 7 bases in between. The germline CDR1 and CDR2 sequences are SNHLY and FYNNEI. The CDR3 spans 10 residues.

V and J are TRBV19 and TRBJ2-7; no reliable D call. CDR1 LNHDA and CDR2 SQIVND come from the germline V gene (reference sequence). Trimming pared 1 base from V and 2 bases from J, leaving 12 bases between. The CDR3 contains 15 residues. CDR3 DNA: TGTGCCAGTAGTATAGCCCAGCTAGGTCCCTACGAGCAGTACTTC. This translates into CASSIAQLGPYEQYF.

This chain joins TRBV20-1 and TRBJ2-5; 10 bases line up with TRBD2. Trimming at V came to 6 bases and at J to 2 bases, leaving 18 bases not matched to a gene. Germline CDR1 reads DFQATT; CDR2 reads SNEGSKA (reference sequence). This CDR3 spans 18 amino acids. The CDR3 is CSASSPRSGLARQETQYF. DNA of the CDR3: TGCAGTGCCAGCAGCCCCCGATCGGGACTAGCGAGACAAGAGACCCAGTACTTC.

In this sample, this clonotype turned up many times. The V and J genes are TRBV13 and TRBJ1-2; no clear D. V dropped 5 bases and J dropped 4 bases, with 11 bases sitting between them. Per the germline V gene, CDR1 is PRHDT and CDR2 is FYEKMQ (reference sequence). The CDR3 sequence is 13 residues long. The CDR3 protein is CASSQVGSYGYTF. Written as DNA, the CDR3 is TGTGCCAGCAGCCAGGTTGGATCCTATGGCTACACCTTC.

The V gene is TRBV20-1, the J gene TRBJ1-6; 9 nucleotides agree with TRBD1. With V trimmed by 5 bases and J by 14 bases, 16 bases remained unmatched. Germline lookup yields CDR1 DFQATT and CDR2 SNEGSKA (reference sequence). The CDR3 is 15 residues long. The CDR3 DNA is TGCAGTGCTTCCCACCAGACAGGGGGATCCTTAACCCTCCACTTT. Amino acid sequence: CSASHQTGGSLTLHF.

The V call is TRBV20-1, the J call TRBJ2-3; no firm D call. CDR1 is DFQATT and CDR2 is SNEGSKA in the germline V gene (reference sequence). This CDR3 is built from 15 residues. V was shortened by 3 bases and J by 0 bases, with 13 bases between the two germline ends. The DNA of the CDR3 is TGCAGTGCTAGGACTGTGGGGAATAGCACAGATACGCAGTATTTT. This gives the protein CSARTVGNSTDTQYF.

This chain links TRBV19 with TRBJ1-6; weak D call: TRBD1 (5 bases). V gave up 6 bases and J gave up 2 bases, with 8 bases separating them. CDR1 LNHDA and CDR2 SQIVND come from the germline V gene (reference sequence). This CDR3 comprises 14 residues. The CDR3 DNA reads TGTGCCAGTAGCTCGGACACCTATAATTCACCCCTCCACTTT. It encodes CASSSDTYNSPLHF.

This clonotype showed up just a few times. The gene calls are TRBV5-4 and TRBJ1-4; possible D gene TRBD1, 6 bases. The V and J ends lost 3 bases and 11 bases respectively, with 38 bases between them. The CDR3 extends over 21 amino acids. CDR1 and CDR2 (germline): SGHNT, YYREEE (reference sequence). Here the CDR3 DNA reads TGTGCCAGCAGCTGGGGCGGGGCAGCTGGACAGACTGAGGGTAAATTCGGGAAACTGTTTTTT. This sequence encodes CASSWGGAAGQTEGKFGKLFF.

As to this clonotype: Likely a read error: the CDR3 ends without its conserved phenylalanine or tryptophan. The DNA is omitted, as the CDR3 cannot be located on it reliably, and the CDR3 follows TCRdb's listing. This rearrangement joins TRBV7-6 to TRBJ2-1; the table assigns TRBD2, which was not confirmed against the DNA. The CDR3 region is 8 residues in length, termini included. The germline V gene encodes CDR1 SGHVS and CDR2 FNYEAQ. CDR3 loop: CASSFLAG.

This clonotype was seen ten or more times. This chain connects TRBV25-1 to TRBJ2-1, with D perhaps matching TRBD1 (6 bases). Trimming left V 4 bases short and J 14 bases short, with 12 bases between. This CDR3 contains 11 residues. CDR1 is MGHDK and CDR2 is SYGVNS in the germline V gene. The CDR3 nucleotides are TGTGCCAGCAGTGGAGACAGGTTTAAGTTCTTC. This encodes CASSGDRFKFF.